A selection of T cell receptor beta chains follows, all from one sample in a study of blood T cell repertoires in COVID-19. TCRdb's copy holds only in-frame clones and misses some; the assay was immunoSEQ multiplex PCR. Of a few hundred thousand clones listed, 86% were seen once; the top ten hold 4.5% to 5.5%. Material: PBMCs or T cells enriched from blood (not recorded which). These receptors originate from a woman aged 25 to 39 who had been exposed to COVID-19. CDR3s include the opening cysteine and the closing phenylalanine or tryptophan. The D gene is left open where the match is weak. Clone size is stated in some rows and not others, as once, few, many or a class when expanded.

V gene	J gene	D gene	clone size	CDR3 protein	CDR3 DNA
TRBV3-1/TRBV3-2	TRBJ1-1	NA	NA	CASRVPGENTEAFF	TGTGCCAGCAGAGTCCCGGGGGAAAACACTGAAGCTTTCTTT
TRBV9	TRBJ1-5	TRBD1	NA	CASSVGQGGQPQHF	TGTGCCAGCAGCGTTGGACAGGGAGGTCAGCCCCAGCATTTT
TRBV9	TRBJ2-6	TRBD2	NA	CASSEGLALAGANVLTF	TGTGCCAGCAGCGAGGGACTAGCACTGGCTGGGGCCAACGTCCTGACTTTC
TRBV7-2	TRBJ2-3	NA	NA	CASSLAYGHSTDTQYF	TGTGCCAGCAGCTTAGCGTACGGACACAGCACAGATACGCAGTATTTT
TRBV4-2	TRBJ2-2	NA	NA	CASSQVADLNTGELFF	TGTGCCAGCAGCCAAGTCGCAGATTTGAACACCGGGGAGCTGTTTTTT
TRBV6-5	TRBJ1-1	NA	NA	CASTSRGRVWEAFF	TGTGCCAGCACCTCCCGAGGGCGGGTCTGGGAAGCTTTCTTT
TRBV12-3/TRBV12-4	TRBJ1-2	TRBD1	NA	CASTTGQNYGYTF	TGTGCCAGCACTACGGGACAGAACTATGGCTACACCTTC
TRBV5-5	TRBJ1-1	TRBD1	NA	CASSPGQGTEAFF	TGTGCCAGCAGCCCGGGACAGGGCACTGAAGCTTTCTTT
TRBV24-1	TRBJ1-6	TRBD1	NA	CATSDPGQKRISYNSPLHF	TGTGCCACCAGTGATCCGGGACAGAAAAGAATTTCCTATAATTCACCCCTCCACTTT
TRBV24-1	TRBJ1-2	TRBD1	NA	CATSDQTGQRYGYTF	TGTGCCACCAGTGATCAAACGGGACAGAGATATGGCTACACCTTC
TRBV29-1	TRBJ2-4	NA	NA	CSVPQGTKNIQYF	TGCAGCGTCCCCCAGGGGACCAAAAACATTCAGTACTTC
TRBV19	TRBJ2-1	TRBD2	NA	CASTELAGPPREQFF	TGTGCCAGCACCGAACTAGCGGGCCCCCCGCGTGAGCAGTTCTTC
TRBV12-3/TRBV12-4	TRBJ1-1	NA	NA	CASSPGENTEAFF	TGTGCCAGCAGCCCCGGAGAGAACACTGAAGCTTTCTTT
TRBV18	TRBJ1-1	TRBD1	NA	CASSPREGQGGSEAFF	TGTGCCAGCTCACCACGAGAGGGACAGGGGGGATCTGAAGCTTTCTTT
TRBV19	TRBJ2-1	TRBD2	NA	CASIRGTSGDNEQFF	TGTGCCAGTATCCGAGGGACTAGCGGGGACAATGAGCAGTTCTTC
TRBV7-3	TRBJ2-3	NA	NA	CASSLGWKDTQYF	TGTGCCAGCAGCTTGGGCTGGAAAGATACGCAGTATTTT
TRBV7-8	TRBJ2-5	NA	NA	CASSLRHRYQETQYF	TGTGCCAGCAGCTTAAGACATCGGTACCAAGAGACCCAGTACTTC
TRBV2	TRBJ2-2	NA	NA	CASSRDSKNTGELFF	TGTGCCAGCAGTCGGGACTCCAAGAACACCGGGGAGCTGTTTTTT
TRBV6-5	TRBJ2-7	NA	NA	CASSYSAGYHEQYF	TGTGCCAGCAGTTACTCGGCGGGCTACCACGAGCAGTACTTC
TRBV7-9	TRBJ1-4	NA	NA	CASAQRGAGEVFF	TGTGCCAGCGCTCAGAGGGGGGCGGGAGAGGTGTTTTTT
TRBV24-1	TRBJ2-3	TRBD1	NA	CATSDSPGQLTDTQYF	TGTGCCACCAGTGATTCCCCGGGACAGCTCACAGATACGCAGTATTTT
TRBV6-5	TRBJ2-7	TRBD1	NA	CASSLGQGFNEQYF	TGTGCCAGCAGTTTGGGACAGGGCTTCAACGAGCAGTACTTC
TRBV23-1	TRBJ1-1	TRBD1	NA	CASSQLFPGGAEAFF	TGCGCCAGCAGTCAATTATTCCCAGGGGGCGCGGAAGCTTTCTTT
TRBV9	TRBJ1-2	NA	NA	CASSTGNYGYTF	TGTGCCAGCTCAACGGGTAACTATGGCTACACCTTC
TRBV24-1	TRBJ2-4	TRBD1	NA	CATSDLDRGIQYF	TGTGCCACCAGTGATTTAGACAGGGGAATTCAGTACTTC
TRBV27	TRBJ1-5	TRBD1	NA	CASSITGVGQPQHF	TGTGCCAGCAGTATTACAGGGGTGGGCCAGCCCCAGCATTTT
TRBV6-5	TRBJ2-5	NA	NA	CASSKLAEETQYF	TGTGCCAGCAGTAAACTAGCAGAAGAGACCCAGTACTTC
TRBV11-2	TRBJ1-1	NA	NA	CASSPLRGKGDEAFF	TGTGCCAGCAGCCCCCTCCGGGGGAAAGGGGATGAAGCTTTCTTT
TRBV5-1	TRBJ1-4	TRBD1	NA	CASSLAGQGEKLFF	TGCGCCAGCAGCTTGGCAGGACAGGGTGAAAAACTGTTTTTT
TRBV15	TRBJ1-1	NA	once	CATSLDSTEAFF	TGTGCCACCAGTTTAGACAGTACTGAAGCTTTCTTT
TRBV7-3	TRBJ2-3	TRBD1	NA	CASSTGQGGRQYF	TGTGCCAGCAGCACGGGACAGGGAGGGAGGCAGTATTTT
TRBV14	TRBJ2-2	NA	NA	CASSQLSHGAGELFF	TGTGCCAGCAGCCAGCTAAGCCACGGTGCCGGGGAGCTGTTTTTT
TRBV11-2	TRBJ2-1	NA	NA	CASSFNRGSSYNEQFF	TGTGCCAGCAGCTTCAACCGGGGGAGCTCCTACAATGAGCAGTTCTTC
TRBV9	TRBJ2-7	NA	NA	CASSGLGAEQYF	TGTGCCAGCAGCGGATTAGGAGCCGAGCAGTACTTC
TRBV10-3	TRBJ1-4	TRBD1	NA	CAHAPGQGEKLFF	TGTGCTCACGCGCCGGGACAGGGAGAAAAACTGTTTTTT
TRBV5-4	TRBJ1-1	NA	NA	CASSLWGGGSTEAFF	TGTGCCAGCAGCTTGTGGGGCGGGGGGTCCACTGAAGCTTTCTTT
TRBV6-6	TRBJ1-2	NA	NA	CASSTPFTEDNYGYTF	TGTGCCAGCAGTACACCTTTCACGGAGGACAACTATGGCTACACCTTC
TRBV5-8	TRBJ1-2	TRBD1	NA	CASSVQGNYGYTF	TGTGCCAGCAGCGTACAGGGGAACTATGGCTACACCTTC
TRBV9	TRBJ2-3	NA	NA	CASSVDWGDYTDTQYF	TGTGCCAGCAGCGTAGATTGGGGGGATTACACAGATACGCAGTATTTT
TRBV6-2/TRBV6-3	TRBJ1-2	TRBD1	NA	CASSPGQGTSYGYTF	TGTGCCAGCAGCCCCGGACAGGGGACCTCCTATGGCTACACCTTC
TRBV30	TRBJ1-2	NA	once	CAWSVRDSSSNGYTF	TGTGCCTGGAGTGTTAGGGACTCTAGTTCAAATGGCTACACCTTC
TRBV3-1/TRBV3-2	TRBJ1-2	TRBD1	NA	CASSQFRDRNYGYTF	TGTGCCAGCAGCCAGTTCCGGGACAGAAACTATGGCTACACCTTC
TRBV6-6	TRBJ1-5	NA	NA	CASSYSLRAYNQPQHF	TGTGCCAGCAGTTACTCGCTCAGGGCATACAATCAGCCCCAGCATTTT
TRBV11-2	TRBJ1-3	TRBD1	NA	CASSSHRGSGNTIYF	TGTGCCAGCAGCTCACACAGGGGATCAGGAAACACCATATATTTT
TRBV19	TRBJ2-7	NA	NA	CASSHGTYEQYF	TGTGCCAGTAGTCACGGGACCTACGAGCAGTACTTC